Following are 27 T cell receptor beta chains from one sample sequenced in a study of CD8+ T cells in alopecia areata. Sequencing used cDNA as its template, made by extracting RNA and reverse transcribing it. Generated by immunoSEQ multiplex PCR, the TCRdb table keeps only in-frame clones and is missing some. The sample has 160,000 or so clones; around 64% are singletons. The specimen comprised CD8+ T cells sorted from blood, sampled at week 0. Receptors were obtained from a human donor with alopecia areata.

This clone was seen only a few times. The chain links TRBV30 to TRBJ2-2; 9 bases are a match to TRBD2. The CDR3 loop spans 18 amino acids. Germline loops: CDR1 GTSNPN, CDR2 SVGIG (reference sequence). After removal of 3 bases from V and 2 bases from J, the junction contained 13 bases not matched to a gene. DNA for the CDR3: TGTGCCTGGAGACCCCAGCGGGGGGCCCAAGTAAACACCGGGGAGCTGTTTTTT. It specifies CAWRPQRGAQVNTGELFF.

The chain joins TRBV13 to TRBJ2-1; 11 nucleotides agree with TRBD1. This CDR3 is built from 15 residues. Germline V gives CDR1 PRHDT, CDR2 FYEKMQ (reference sequence). V lost 4 bases and J lost 5; bases outside the gene matches: 4. As DNA, the CDR3 is TGTGCCAGCAGCTGGGACAGGGGGAATGACAATGAGCAGTTCTTC. Translation: CASSWDRGNDNEQFF.

This clone appeared a few times. This sequence joins TRBV7-2 and TRBJ2-1; the D gene is possibly TRBD1 (5 bases). Germline V gives CDR1 SGHTA, CDR2 FQGNSA. V was shortened by 10 bases and J by 4 bases, with 8 bases between the two germline ends. The CDR3 is made up of 11 amino acids. CDR3 protein: CAIGAYNEQFF. The CDR3 nucleotides read TGTGCCATAGGGGCGTACAATGAGCAGTTCTTC.

This chain uses TRBV18 with TRBJ2-3, with TRBD2 identical over 8 bases. After removal of 2 bases from V and 8 bases from J, the junction contained 6 bases not matched to a gene. This CDR3 is 14 amino acids long. The germline V gene encodes CDR1 KGHSH and CDR2 LQKENI. CDR3 region: CASSPTAGVGTQYF. CDR3 DNA: TGTGCCAGCTCACCAACAGCGGGGGTGGGTACGCAGTATTTT.

The V and J genes are TRBV7-9 and TRBJ1-1, with D perhaps TRBD1 (5 bases). The CDR3 has 16 amino acids. Trimming removed 5 bases at V and 2 bases at J, with 18 bases between. Germline assignment: CDR1 SEHNR and CDR2 FQNEAQ (reference sequence). CDR3 sequence: CASSPDPGPINTEAFF. In DNA, the CDR3 is TGTGCCAGCAGCCCAGATCCGGGACCGATAAACACTGAAGCTTTCTTT.

This clone appeared a few times. The chain carries TRBV29-1 and TRBJ2-7; TRBD1 is a possible D gene (6 bases). The length of the CDR3 is 13 residues. Trimming cost V 3 bases and J 0 bases, with 9 bases left between them. Germline CDR1 SQVTM, CDR2 ANQGSEA. The CDR3 nucleotides are TGCAGCGTTGATTGGGACAACTCCTACGAGCAGTACTTC. Its translation: CSVDWDNSYEQYF.

This clone was counted only a few times. V is TRBV30 and J is TRBJ2-2, with D hard to call. The CDR3 has 12 amino acids. Trimming left V 5 bases short and J 4 bases short, with 8 bases between. Germline lookup yields CDR1 GTSNPN and CDR2 SVGIG (reference sequence). The CDR3 reads CAWYKITGELFF. The CDR3 DNA sequence: TGTGCCTGGTACAAGATCACCGGGGAGCTGTTTTTT.

The chain recombines TRBV30 with TRBJ1-1; D unresolved. CDR1 is GTSNPN and CDR2 is SVGIG in the germline V gene (reference sequence). This CDR3 has 13 residues. Trimming took off 0 bases at V and 1 base at J, with 6 bases between the two ends. The CDR3 DNA reads as TGTGCCTGGAGTGTAATGGAGAACACTGAAGCTTTCTTT. Encoded protein: CAWSVMENTEAFF.

This chain links TRBV7-2 with TRBJ2-1; a possible D gene is TRBD2 (6 bases). V shed 1 base and J shed 5 bases, with 9 bases lying between them. The CDR3 has 14 amino acids. The germline CDR1 and CDR2 sequences are SGHTA and FQGNSA. The CDR3 region is CASSLGGTDNEQFF. The CDR3 DNA follows: TGTGCCAGCAGCTTAGGCGGGACGGACAATGAGCAGTTCTTC.

Concerning this clone: Other DNA sequences in this sample translate to the same CDR3. The V and J genes are TRBV2 and TRBJ2-1, with D perhaps matching TRBD1 (5 bases). The CDR3 length is 10 residues. Germline lookup yields CDR1 SNHLY and CDR2 FYNNEI. V lost 8 bases to trimming and J lost 6 bases, with 5 bases between them. The CDR3 DNA follows: TGTGCCAGCCAGGGCAATGAGCAGTTCTTC. The encoded protein is CASQGNEQFF. The full variable domain, completed using reference TRBV2 and TRBJ2-1, is EPEVTQTPSHQVTQMGQEVILRCVPISNHLYFYWYRQILGQKVEFLVSFYNNEISEKSEIFDDQFSVERPDGSNFTLKIRSTKLEDSAMYFCASQGNEQFFGPGTRLTVL.

V and J are TRBV5-1 and TRBJ1-4; D gene unclear. Germline loops: CDR1 SGHRS, CDR2 YFSETQ. V lost 3 bases and J lost 10, with 10 bases in between. The CDR3 spans 12 residues. The CDR3 bases are TGCGCCAGCAGCTCTTCTCCCGGAAAACTGTTTTTT. It codes for CASSSSPGKLFF.

This chain's CDR3 is CATSRDTGSEQYF. The CDR3 region has the DNA TGTGCCACCAGCAGAGATACAGGGTCAGAGCAGTACTTC. This sequence joins TRBV15 and TRBJ2-7, with a weak D call TRBD1 (6 bases). Trimming stripped 0 bases from V and 7 bases from J, with 10 bases between. CDR3 length equals 13 residues. From germline, CDR1 is LNHNV and CDR2 YYDKDF (reference sequence). Full variable domain (missing parts from reference TRBV15 and TRBJ2-7): DAMVIQNPRYQVTQFGKPVTLSCSQTLNHNVMYWYQQKSSQAPKLLFHYYDKDFNNEADTPDNFQSRRPNTSFCFLDIRSPGLGDTAMYLCATSRDTGSEQYFGPGTRLTVT.

The chain carries TRBV7-2 and TRBJ1-1, with D unresolved. The germline gives CDR1 SGHTA, CDR2 FQGNSA. The CDR3 length is 17 residues. With 1 base removed from V and 1 base from J, the gap between germline ends came to 16 bases. CDR3 sequence: CASSLVSTAPWNTEAFF. The CDR3, as DNA: TGTGCCAGCAGCTTAGTTTCCACAGCCCCCTGGAACACTGAAGCTTTCTTT.

The gene calls are TRBV11-2 and TRBJ2-7; D remains ambiguous. The CDR3 runs 12 residues. Germline V gives CDR1 SGHAT, CDR2 FQNNGV. The ends were cut back, 5 bases at V and 3 bases at J, with 8 bases in the middle. In nucleotides, the CDR3 is TGTGCCAGCAGCCCATGGAGCTACGAGCAGTACTTC. It translates to CASSPWSYEQYF.

V usage is TRBV6-1 and J usage is TRBJ2-5, with 8 bases fitting TRBD1. Germline CDR1 and CDR2: MNHNS and SASEGT. The CDR3 is 16 amino acids. Losses at the gene ends were 4 bases for V and 0 bases for J; bases not matched to a gene: 7. The CDR3 region has the DNA TGTGCCAGCAGTGGCCCGAGACAGGGGTACCAAGAGACCCAGTACTTC. The encoded protein is CASSGPRQGYQETQYF.

The V call is TRBV2, the J call TRBJ1-2; 7 nucleotides align to TRBD1. The germline V gene encodes CDR1 SNHLY and CDR2 FYNNEI. This CDR3 is 17 amino acids long. The V gene end was trimmed by 2 bases and the J gene end by 4 bases; junction bases not matched to a gene: 13. The CDR3: CASSERQGRLRAYGYTF. The CDR3, as DNA: TGTGCCAGCAGTGAAAGACAGGGTAGGCTTCGGGCCTATGGCTACACCTTC.

This sequence joins TRBV27 and TRBJ2-1; 7 nucleotides match TRBD2. From germline, CDR1 is MNHEY and CDR2 SMNVEV (reference sequence). J gave up 7 bases and V 6 bases, and 12 bases lay outside the gene matches. The CDR3 spans 15 residues. The CDR3 sequence is CASSLPGGLPNEQFF. The CDR3 region has the DNA TGTGCCAGCAGCCTCCCCGGGGGACTACCGAATGAGCAGTTCTTC.

This sequence joins TRBV2 and TRBJ1-5; a weak D match, TRBD1 (6 bases). The V end lost 7 bases, the J end lost 9 bases, and 10 bases lay between the germline ends. In germline, CDR1 is SNHLY, CDR2 FYNNEI. This CDR3 is 11 amino acids long. This chain's CDR3 is CASNEGGPQHF. CDR3 nucleotide sequence: TGTGCCAGCAACGAGGGGGGGCCCCAGCATTTT.

The rearrangement uses TRBV5-1 and TRBJ2-2; TRBD1 might be the D (6 bases). V lost 0 bases, J lost 0 bases, and 12 bases lay in between. Per germline, CDR1 SGHRS and CDR2 YFSETQ. There are 17 residues in the CDR3. Here the CDR3 DNA reads TGCGCCAGCAGCTTGGCTGGACAGCCCGCGAACACCGGGGAGCTGTTTTTT. Translated: CASSLAGQPANTGELFF. The full variable domain, completed using reference TRBV5-1 and TRBJ2-2, is KAGVTQTPRYLIKTRGQQVTLSCSPISGHRSVSWYQQTPGQGLQFLFEYFSETQRNKGNFPGRFSGRQFSNSRSEMNVSTLELGDSALYLCASSLAGQPANTGELFFGEGSRLTVL.

Points on this clone: The identical CDR3 is also encoded by other nucleotide sequences in the sample. The chain has TRBV29-1 and TRBJ2-2; tentative D call: TRBD1 (6 bases). The germline gives CDR1 SQVTM, CDR2 ANQGSEA. The CDR3 length is 13 residues. Trimming cost V 3 bases and J 5 bases, with 10 bases left between them. CDR3 in amino acids: CSVEGARTGELFF. CDR3 DNA sequence: TGCAGCGTTGAGGGGGCGCGAACCGGGGAGCTGTTTTTT.

The chain recombines TRBV29-1 with TRBJ2-7; perhaps TRBD1 as D (6 bases). Per the germline V gene, CDR1 is SQVTM and CDR2 is ANQGSEA. V lost 7 bases and J 2 bases, leaving 12 bases between the germline ends. The CDR3 is 12 residues long. CDR3 sequence: CSAGDTAYEQYF. CDR3 DNA sequence: TGCAGCGCTGGGGACACAGCCTACGAGCAGTACTTC.

Only a few counts were recorded for this clone. CDR3 protein: CASSLTGVNQPQHF. The CDR3 DNA reads as TGTGCCAGCAGCTTAACAGGGGTCAATCAGCCCCAGCATTTT. The rearrangement uses TRBV7-8 and TRBJ1-5; TRBD1 matches at 7 bases. After removal of 2 bases from V and 3 bases from J, the junction contained 1 base not matched to a gene. Germline V gives CDR1 SGHVS, CDR2 FQNEAQ. The CDR3 covers 14 residues.

To note about this clone: The same CDR3 arises from other DNA sequences in this sample as well. The chain has TRBV5-1 and TRBJ1-5; TRBD1 might be the D (6 bases). In germline, CDR1 is SGHRS, CDR2 YFSETQ. CDR3 size: 15 residues. The V end lost 0 bases, the J end lost 1 base, and 8 bases lay between the germline ends. The CDR3 loop reads CASSLEGGSNQPQHF. The CDR3 coding sequence is TGCGCCAGCAGCTTGGAGGGGGGGAGCAATCAGCCCCAGCATTTT. Variable domain in full (rest from reference TRBV5-1 and TRBJ1-5): KAGVTQTPRYLIKTRGQQVTLSCSPISGHRSVSWYQQTPGQGLQFLFEYFSETQRNKGNFPGRFSGRQFSNSRSEMNVSTLELGDSALYLCASSLEGGSNQPQHFGDGTRLSIL.

This chain links TRBV5-6 with TRBJ2-2, with a tentative D call TRBD1 (6 bases). Germline V gene sequence: CDR1 SGHDT, CDR2 YYEEEE. Deletions cut 4 bases from V and 6 bases from J, with 10 bases between. CDR3 length: 13 residues. CDR3 DNA: TGTGCCAGCAGCCCCGGGACATCCGGGGAGCTGTTTTTT. The encoded protein is CASSPGTSGELFF.

The chain employs TRBV7-9 and TRBJ2-3, with 7 bases matching TRBD1. CDR1 and CDR2 from the germline V gene are SEHNR and FQNEAQ (reference sequence). The V gene end was trimmed by 6 bases and the J gene end by 2 bases; junction bases not matched to a gene: 8. CDR3 size: 15 residues. This CDR3 reads CASRPVGQNTDTQYF. As DNA, the CDR3 is TGTGCCAGCAGGCCGGTGGGACAGAACACAGATACGCAGTATTTT.

The chain recombines TRBV30 with TRBJ2-7, with D perhaps matching TRBD1 (6 bases). The CDR3 length is 14 residues. V lost 4 bases to trimming and J lost 8 bases, with 21 bases between them. Germline-derived CDR1 and CDR2 are GTSNPN and SVGIG (reference sequence). The CDR3 DNA is TGTGCCTGGATCCAACGGGGACACCTTACGAAGCAGTACTTC. This gives the protein CAWIQRGHLTKQYF.

V is TRBV13 and J is TRBJ2-4, with 8 nucleotides matching TRBD2. Germline lookup yields CDR1 PRHDT and CDR2 FYEKMQ (reference sequence). Trimming removed 5 bases from V and 6 bases from J; junction bases left unmatched: 6. The CDR3 covers 14 residues. CDR3 nucleotide sequence: TGTGCCAGCAGCCCCCGGACTAGCAGAAACATTCAGTACTTC. Its translation: CASSPRTSRNIQYF.